This entry describes one T cell receptor (beta chain). What it binds is not known. The data derive from a study of shared clonotypes between healthy human individuals. Study-wide background: Donors had three CD4 naive, three CD4 memory, two CD8 naive and one CD8 memory plate apiece.

Terminally differentiated effector memory CD45RA+ cells were excluded from the naive CD8 cells, which were CD45RO-negative and positively selected for CCR7. In replicate PCRs of sorted subsets, roughly 200 ng DNA, tens of thousands of T cell genomes, was used. TCRdb keeps only in-frame clones here, not all; method: immunoSEQ multiplex PCR. The sample records approximately 2,200,000 clones, 85% to 95% being singletons. Study-wide results and caveats: It was anticipated that sequencing depth would influence how many clonotypes donors shared.

CDR3 length: 16 amino acids. The junction had 8 bases not matched to a gene; V was cut back by 5 bases and J by 1 base. Germline lookup yields CDR1 SGHAT and CDR2 FQNNGV. The sequence derives from a man in his late teens or twenties in good health. Some clones in this sample may be carry-over from other donors' samples. The chain employs TRBV11-2 and TRBJ2-1, with 7 bases aligning to TRBD2. Input material: naive CD8+ T cells from PBMCs. CDR3 sequence (DNA): TGTGCCAGCAGCCGGGGGGTGGGGCCTTCCTACAATGAGCAGTTCTTC. This gives the protein CASSRGVGPSYNEQFF.